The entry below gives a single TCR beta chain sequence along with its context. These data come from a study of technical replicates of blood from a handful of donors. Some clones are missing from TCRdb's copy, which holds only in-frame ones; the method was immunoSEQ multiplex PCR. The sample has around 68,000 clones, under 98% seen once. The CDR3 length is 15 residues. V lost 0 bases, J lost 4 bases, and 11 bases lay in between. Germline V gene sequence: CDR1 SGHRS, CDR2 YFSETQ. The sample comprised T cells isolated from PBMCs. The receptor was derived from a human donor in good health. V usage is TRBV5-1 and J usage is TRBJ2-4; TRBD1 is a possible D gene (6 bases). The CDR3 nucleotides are TGCGCCAGCAGCTTGGATGCAGGGGTGAAAAACATTCAGTACTTC. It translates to CASSLDAGVKNIQYF. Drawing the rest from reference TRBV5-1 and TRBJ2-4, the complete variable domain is KAGVTQTPRYLIKTRGQQVTLSCSPISGHRSVSWYQQTPGQGLQFLFEYFSETQRNKGNFPGRFSGRQFSNSRSEMNVSTLELGDSALYLCASSLDAGVKNIQYFGAGTRLSVL.